One sample yielded the 32 T cell receptor beta chains listed below, sequenced in a study of CD8+ T cells in alopecia areata. In each case, RNA was isolated and then reverse transcribed into cDNA as the sequencing template. The data were produced by immunoSEQ multiplex PCR, yet TCRdb's version contains in-frame clones alone and is incomplete. The data contain about 190,000 clones, about three fifths of them singletons. The treatment denotes: oral pan-JAK inhibitor, 5-10 mg twice daily. The sample in question was CD4+ T cells sorted from blood, obtained at week 4, from a patient treated with tofacitinib. These receptors all stem from a human donor with alopecia areata.

J is TRBJ1-1 and V is TRBV7-2; TRBD1 matches 9 bases. The CDR3 spans 16 residues. Trimming cost V 2 bases and J 4 bases; bases outside gene matches: 8. The V gene's germline CDR1 is SGHTA and CDR2 FQGNSA. The CDR3 sequence is CASSLILTGGPTEAFF. In DNA form, the CDR3 reads TGTGCCAGCAGCTTAATCCTAACAGGGGGCCCCACTGAAGCTTTCTTT.

This clone occurred once. V is TRBV5-1 and J is TRBJ2-7; D tentatively reads TRBD1 or TRBD2 (5 bases each). Per germline, CDR1 SGHRS and CDR2 YFSETQ. The CDR3 is 15 residues long. Trimming removed 0 bases at V and 5 bases at J, with 15 bases between. The CDR3 nucleotides read TGCGCCAGCAGCTTGGCCGGGACCGTCTTTCACGAGCAGTACTTC. Translated: CASSLAGTVFHEQYF.

This chain links TRBV30 with TRBJ1-2; no clear D gene. The CDR3 covers 10 residues. The V end was cut by 3 bases, the J end by 7 bases, with 6 bases between. CDR1 GTSNPN and CDR2 SVGIG come from the germline V gene (reference sequence). Here the CDR3 reads CAWSQSGYTF. CDR3 nucleotide sequence: TGTGCCTGGAGCCAGAGTGGCTACACCTTC. Looking up the rest from reference TRBV30 and TRBJ1-2 gives the full variable domain: SQTIHQWPATLVQPVGSPLSLECTVEGTSNPNLYWYRQAAGRGLQLLFYSVGIGQISSEVPQNLSASRPQDRQFILSSKKLLLSDSGFYLCAWSQSGYTFGSGTRLTVV.

This clone came up once. The J gene is TRBJ2-7, the V gene TRBV23-1, with D tentatively TRBD2 (6 bases). TRBV23-1 is recorded as an ORF, its role being uncertain. The germline V and J ends were trimmed by 3 bases and 1 base, with 19 bases remaining between them. The CDR3 covers 17 residues. The CDR3 is CASSHPSRGTPSYEQYF. CDR3 DNA sequence: TGCGCCAGCAGTCACCCGTCCCGCGGGACTCCATCCTACGAGCAGTACTTC.

This sequence joins TRBV7-9 and TRBJ2-1, with unresolved D. The CDR3 is 15 amino acids. V was trimmed by 1 base and J by 5 bases, leaving 12 bases between them. Germline assignment: CDR1 SEHNR and CDR2 FQNEAQ (reference sequence). CDR3 in amino acids: CASSLGLSDDNEQFF. CDR3 nucleotides: TGTGCCAGCAGCTTAGGCCTCAGCGACGACAATGAGCAGTTCTTC.

This chain links TRBV18 with TRBJ1-1; D perhaps matches TRBD1 (5 bases). Trimming stripped 5 bases from V and 4 bases from J, with 14 bases between. The CDR3 runs to 14 residues. The germline V gene has CDR1 KGHSH and CDR2 LQKENI. The CDR3 nucleotides read TGTGCCAGCTCAGGGCTTCAGGGTGGCACTGAAGCTTTCTTT. Translating gives CASSGLQGGTEAFF.

This sequence joins TRBV7-2 and TRBJ1-2, with TRBD1 identical over 8 bases. The CDR3 totals 14 residues. Germline CDR1 and CDR2: SGHTA and FQGNSA. V trimming: 1 base; J trimming: 4 bases; junction bases outside the gene matches: 2. CDR3 sequence (DNA): TGTGCCAGCAGCTTAGGACAGGGGTCCTATGGCTACACCTTC. Translation gives CASSLGQGSYGYTF.

This clone was counted only a few times. The genes are TRBV12-5 and TRBJ2-1; the D gene could be TRBD1 or TRBD2 (5 bases each). The CDR3 contains 14 residues. CDR1 is LGHNT and CDR2 is FRNRAP in the germline V gene. Deletions cut 6 bases from V and 4 bases from J, with 13 bases between. The CDR3 DNA reads TGTGCTAGTGGCCACGGGACGGCATACAATGAGCAGTTCTTC. Residues: CASGHGTAYNEQFF.

V and J are TRBV18 and TRBJ2-1, with 14 positions matching TRBD2. The trim removed 2 bases at V and 4 bases at J, leaving 1 base unmatched. Germline V lookup: CDR1 KGHSH, CDR2 LQKENI. The CDR3 totals 16 residues. CDR3 sequence: CASSPRTSGRYNEQFF. The DNA of the CDR3 is TGTGCCAGCTCACCAAGGACTAGCGGGAGGTACAATGAGCAGTTCTTC. Complete variable domain (other parts from reference TRBV18 and TRBJ2-1): NAGVMQNPRHLVRRRGQEARLRCSPMKGHSHVYWYRQLPEEGLKFMVYLQKENIIDESGMPKERFSAEFPKEGPSILRIQQVVRGDSAAYFCASSPRTSGRYNEQFFGPGTRLTVL.

Written as DNA, the CDR3 is TGTGCCTGGAGCTTCGGGAGGGCGGGTGAGCAGTTCTTC. It translates to CAWSFGRAGEQFF. The chain combines TRBV30 with TRBJ2-1; TRBD2 matches 8 bases. Per the germline V gene, CDR1 is GTSNPN and CDR2 is SVGIG (reference sequence). The CDR3 runs 13 residues. With V trimmed by 3 bases and J by 9 bases, 7 bases remained unmatched.

This clone was counted a few times. V usage is TRBV4-2 and J usage is TRBJ1-2; no clear D. There are 11 residues in the CDR3. Trimming stripped 8 bases from V and 7 bases from J, with 11 bases between. Per the germline V gene, CDR1 is LGHNA and CDR2 is YNFKEQ. This CDR3 reads CASAGPAGYTF. The CDR3 DNA sequence: TGTGCCAGCGCCGGGCCGGCTGGCTACACCTTC.

The J gene is TRBJ2-7, the V gene TRBV7-9; perhaps TRBD2 as D (5 bases). This CDR3 comprises 15 residues. CDR1 and CDR2 (germline): SEHNR, FQNEAQ (reference sequence). V shed 3 bases and J shed 6 bases, with 18 bases lying between them. The CDR3 protein is CASSFPGGLRGEQYF. The CDR3 nucleotides are TGTGCCAGCAGCTTTCCCGGAGGCCTACGGGGCGAGCAGTACTTC. The full variable domain, its missing parts supplied by reference TRBV7-9 and TRBJ2-7, is DTGVSQNPRHKITKRGQNVTFRCDPISEHNRLYWYRQTLGQGPEFLTYFQNEAQLEKSRLLSDRFSAERPKGSFSTLEIQRTEQGDSAMYLCASSFPGGLRGEQYFGPGTRLTVT.

V gene TRBV9 combines with J gene TRBJ2-6; no definite D call. This CDR3 is built from 17 residues. Germline CDR1 is SGDLS and CDR2 is YYNGEE. Trimming shortened V by 4 bases and J by 0 bases, and 14 bases separated the two germline ends. As DNA, the CDR3 is TGTGCCAGCAGCCCCTATCGGTGGCACTCTGGGGCCAACGTCCTGACTTTC. Protein sequence: CASSPYRWHSGANVLTF.

The chain carries TRBV11-2 and TRBJ2-2; no clear D. The CDR3 consists of 13 residues. Trimming shortened V by 5 bases and J by 9 bases, and 13 bases separated the two germline ends. The germline V gene encodes CDR1 SGHAT and CDR2 FQNNGV. The DNA for the CDR3 is TGTGCCAGCAGCGGCCAAGAGGTCCGGGAGCTGTTTTTT. Its protein is CASSGQEVRELFF.

This clone was seen a single time. The chain is built from TRBV7-2 and TRBJ1-4, with D unclear. In germline, CDR1 is SGHTA, CDR2 FQGNSA. V was pared by 5 bases and J by 0 bases, with 10 bases between. This CDR3 has 15 amino acids. The DNA of the CDR3 is TGTGCCAGCAGCCCGCGGTCCGCAACTAATGAAAAACTGTTTTTT. Protein product: CASSPRSATNEKLFF.

The CDR3 DNA sequence: TGCAGCGTTAACAGGGCACCGGGTGAAAAACTGTTTTTT. Its protein product is CSVNRAPGEKLFF. The chain combines TRBV29-1 with TRBJ1-4; possible D gene TRBD1, 6 bases. Per germline, CDR1 SQVTM and CDR2 ANQGSEA. The length of the CDR3 is 13 residues. V lost 5 bases, J lost 7 bases, and 14 bases lay in between.

About this clone: One end of the junction fails to match germline, which may point to a read error. The J gene is TRBJ2-1, the V gene TRBV6-5; a possible D gene is TRBD1 (5 bases). The CDR3 has 13 residues. CDR1 is MNHEY, CDR2 SVGAGI, per germline. CDR3 in DNA: TGTGCCAGCAGTTACTCCACGGTCGCAGGGCAAGTCTTC. Translation: CASSYSTVAGQVF.

The chain uses TRBV29-1 and TRBJ2-7; TRBD1 matches at 7 bases. This CDR3 has 14 residues. Germline loops: CDR1 SQVTM, CDR2 ANQGSEA. The V and J ends lost 7 bases and 2 bases, in that order; junction bases with no gene match: 11. The CDR3 DNA is TGCAGCGCAAAAACTCAACAGGGGCCCTACGAGCAGTACTTC. This encodes CSAKTQQGPYEQYF.

In DNA form, the CDR3 reads TGCAGCGGGACTAGCGGGACTTGGAATGAGCAGTTCTTC. Its protein product is CSGTSGTWNEQFF. The chain combines TRBV29-1 with TRBJ2-1; 12 bases map to TRBD2. Per germline, CDR1 SQVTM and CDR2 ANQGSEA. With 7 bases clipped from V and 7 bases from J, the junction kept 5 bases outside the gene matches. This CDR3 has 13 residues.

V is TRBV4-1 and J is TRBJ1-5, with D possibly TRBD1 on 5 matching bases. V gave up 0 bases and J gave up 2 bases, with 11 bases separating them. The CDR3 sequence is 16 residues long. Germline V gene data show CDR1 as MGHRA and CDR2 as YSYEKL. In DNA form, the CDR3 reads TGCGCCAGCAGCCAAGAGTCAGGGAATCGCAATCAGCCCCAGCATTTT. Residues: CASSQESGNRNQPQHF.

The rearrangement links TRBV19 to TRBJ1-5; the match to TRBD1 covers 8 bases. Trimming cost V 7 bases and J 3 bases; bases outside gene matches: 5. This CDR3 has 14 amino acids. CDR1 and CDR2 from the germline V gene are LNHDA and SQIVND (reference sequence). CDR3 in DNA: TGTGCCAGTATGGACAGGGCGTCCAATCAGCCCCAGCATTTT. Amino acid sequence: CASMDRASNQPQHF.

In regard to this clone: Other DNA sequences of this sample code for an identical CDR3. V and J are TRBV29-1 and TRBJ2-5, with D possibly being TRBD2 (5 bases). Trimming removed 5 bases from V and 2 bases from J, with 9 bases in between. CDR1 is SQVTM, CDR2 ANQGSEA, per germline. This CDR3 region has 12 residues. CDR3 nucleotide sequence: TGCAGCGTTACGAGGGAACAAGAGACCCAGTACTTC. This gives the protein CSVTREQETQYF.

This clone was found once. The chain carries TRBV9 and TRBJ2-7; D is ambiguous. The V gene lost 4 bases and the J gene lost 2 bases, with 16 bases spanning the gap. The CDR3 is 15 amino acids. Germline V gene lookup returns CDR1 SGDLS and CDR2 YYNGEE. The CDR3 here is CASSPEVLGTYEQYF. In nucleotides, the CDR3 is TGTGCCAGCAGCCCCGAGGTCCTAGGGACCTACGAGCAGTACTTC. The full variable domain, its missing parts supplied by reference TRBV9 and TRBJ2-7, is DSGVTQTPKHLITATGQRVTLRCSPRSGDLSVYWYQQSLDQGLQFLIQYYNGEERAKGNILERFSAQQFPDLHSELNLSSLELGDSALYFCASSPEVLGTYEQYFGPGTRLTVT.

This clone has a single count. The chain combines TRBV15 with TRBJ1-4, with D unresolved. V lost 6 bases, J lost 7 bases, and 15 bases lay in between. The germline gives CDR1 LNHNV, CDR2 YYDKDF (reference sequence). This CDR3 has 14 amino acids. CDR3 DNA sequence: TGTGCCACCAGTATTGACGCTACCACTGAAAAACTGTTTTTT. It specifies CATSIDATTEKLFF.

The rearrangement links TRBV7-9 to TRBJ2-1, with TRBD2 identical over 8 bases. This CDR3 region has 15 residues. CDR1 is SEHNR and CDR2 is FQNEAQ in the germline V gene (reference sequence). V shed 4 bases and J 1 base; nucleotides not matched to a gene: 3. The CDR3, as DNA: TGTGCCAGCAGCTCTAGCGGGCAGTCCTACAATGAGCAGTTCTTC. Amino acid sequence: CASSSSGQSYNEQFF.

This chain uses TRBV19 with TRBJ2-3; no reliable D call. The germline V gene has CDR1 LNHDA and CDR2 SQIVND (reference sequence). The CDR3 spans 13 residues. V lost 6 bases to trimming and J lost 4 bases, with 11 bases between them. The CDR3 loop reads CASREHGADTQYF. DNA of the CDR3: TGTGCCAGTAGGGAGCACGGAGCAGATACGCAGTATTTT.

Many counts were recorded for this clone. The chain couples TRBV11-2 to TRBJ2-4; 9 bases are shared with TRBD1. The J segment lost 4 bases and the V segment lost 5 bases, leaving 3 bases of the junction unmatched. The CDR3 extends over 14 amino acids. Germline CDR1 and CDR2: SGHAT and FQNNGV. The CDR3 sequence: CASSPGTGKNIQYF. Here the CDR3 DNA reads TGTGCCAGCAGCCCTGGGACAGGGAAAAACATTCAGTACTTC.

This clone was seen just once. The V and J genes are TRBV5-4 and TRBJ2-5; the D is unclear. Germline values: CDR1 SGHNT, CDR2 YYREEE (reference sequence). V lost 4 bases to trimming and J lost 2 bases, with 3 bases between them. There are 11 residues in the CDR3. Written as DNA, the CDR3 is TGTGCCAGCAGCCATCAAGAGACCCAGTACTTC. This codes for CASSHQETQYF.

The chain uses TRBV7-8 and TRBJ1-5, with no clear D. Germline lookup yields CDR1 SGHVS and CDR2 FQNEAQ. V was cut by 4 bases and J by 6 bases, with 10 bases left in between. This CDR3 has 13 residues. CDR3 DNA sequence: TGTGCCAGCAGCTCCGACTTAGGTCAGCCCCAGCATTTT. This gives the protein CASSSDLGQPQHF.

The rearrangement uses TRBV28 and TRBJ2-3, with D possibly matching TRBD1 (6 bases). The CDR3 is 12 residues long. The germline CDR1 and CDR2 sequences are MDHEN and SYDVKM. V lost 6 bases, J lost 8 bases, and 12 bases lay in between. This CDR3 is CASSPNRVTQYF. For the CDR3, the DNA is TGTGCCAGCAGCCCTAACAGGGTTACGCAGTATTTT.

The gene calls are TRBV2 and TRBJ2-5, with 8 bases matching TRBD2. The length of the CDR3 is 14 residues. The V gene end was trimmed by 8 bases and the J gene end by 4 bases; junction bases not matched to a gene: 9. Germline V gene data show CDR1 as SNHLY and CDR2 as FYNNEI. As DNA, the CDR3 is TGTGCCAGCGGGACTAGTGGGTTGGTAGAGACCCAGTACTTC. It codes for CASGTSGLVETQYF.

The gene calls are TRBV2 and TRBJ2-5; TRBD2 is a possible D gene (7 bases). Germline CDR1 and CDR2: SNHLY and FYNNEI. V lost 0 bases and J 5 bases, leaving 16 bases between the germline ends. The CDR3 is 16 amino acids. CDR3 coding DNA: TGTGCCAGCAGTGAAGCACGGGGAGGGGGAGGGGAGACCCAGTACTTC. Protein: CASSEARGGGGETQYF.